This T cell receptor (beta chain) was sequenced during a study of cytomegalovirus exposure and HLA in healthy donors. Overall study results and limits: Later analysis identified 16,000 or so TCR beta sequences associated with HLA alleles, using a false discovery rate threshold of 0.05. A later analysis found common viral pathogens apparently linked to several of the most significant clusters. Evidence from a later analysis indicated that most CMV-associated TCR beta chains looked HLA-restricted. TCR beta V- and J-gene trimming, according to a later analysis, was linked to a missense DCLRE1C variant.

The PCR made use of 60 Vbeta and 13 Jbeta primers. This table comes from immunoSEQ multiplex PCR, and its TCRdb copy is limited to in-frame clones, with some not included. The top ten clones hold around 2.3% of a sample with about 85,000 clones, 67% of them seen once. Germline CDR1 reads SEHNR; CDR2 reads FQNEAQ (reference sequence). V lost 4 bases, J lost 12 bases, and 9 bases stayed unmatched. CDR3 length: 13 residues. As concerns this clone: What it binds is unknown.

This chain uses TRBV7-9 with TRBJ1-2, with 9 bases identical to TRBD1. Sequences were obtained from PBMCs. The clonotype was recovered from a man aged 25 to 40 in good health and CMV-seronegative. CDR3 nucleotides: TGTGCCAGCAGCTCCGGGGACAGGGAGTCGGACACCTTC. Translated: CASSSGDRESDTF.